The T cell receptor beta chain under discussion was sequenced for a study of human T cells and chemical hapten exposure (dated by TCRdb to 2020 to 2023). Concerning the study at large: For sensitization, 2% DPC in acetone was applied to an approximately 2 cm by approximately 2 cm area of upper inner arm skin. Weekly therapeutic DPC doses were additionally applied to the scalp of patients throughout the roughly 26-week study period. Patch testing was done on the upper back using Finn chambers containing 0.01% DPC, and results were scored after 6 days according to International Contact Dermatitis Research Group standards. Most of the patients in the cohort were female, and the cohort covered alopecia areata with under or over 50% scalp involvement, alopecia totalis and alopecia universalis. Libraries were combined into a pool for sequencing, and differences in TCR yield between samples came mainly from small differences in library volumes within the pool. The study tracked peripheral blood TCR repertoire changes in vivo during primary and secondary sensitization to the hapten diphenylcyclopropenone (DPC) in alopecia patients. Patient blood was sampled pre-sensitization (week 0) and at 2, 6 and about 24 weeks after DPC sensitization. About 29 alopecia patients gave blood for TCR sequencing at one to four time points (pre-sensitization, 2, 6 and 24 weeks).

CDR1 DFQATT and CDR2 SNEGSKA were looked up in the germline V gene (reference sequence). Including cysteine and phenylalanine, the CDR3 has 14 amino acids. Left in the record is the CDR3 DNA by itself, 42 bases read in frame from the first base. V and J lose 5 bases and 0 bases, and a span of 14 bases separates them. General study outcomes and caveats: DPC sensitization did not change how many TCRs were above 1 in 1000 frequency, and no evidence was found of alterations in global repertoire structure. Because every patient had alopecia, a presumed autoimmune disease, the patients' immune response might differ from that of healthy individuals. A positive correlation was found between the number of PT1 expanded TCRs and patch test score, with significance reached at thresholds 8, 16 and 32 but not 4. Repeated subsampling changed both the strength of the expansion versus patch-test correlation and the threshold at which the correlation became significant. Expanded TCRs formed significantly more large CDR3 similarity clusters than pre-sensitization or healthy control sets, consistent with antigen-driven responses.

Library creation used RACE. The instrument given in TCRdb is NextSeq 500. During library preparation, unique molecular identifiers were attached to individual cDNA molecules so that TCRs could be counted quantitatively and reproducibly. Both TCR alpha and TCR beta chains were sequenced from each blood RNA sample. For the original study's pipeline: Samples had a median of roughly 100,000 TCRs, with a range from about 23,224 to 750,000. The Decombinator software suite was used to annotate V, J and CDR3 in the TCR reads. To make PS versus PT1 abundance plots, every sample was subsampled to the same number of TCRs (28,000). Expanded TCRs were defined as absent before sensitization and observed at least eight times at the 2-week time point. TCRdb reprocessing: public reads trimmed at Q25 with fastp, clones called with MiXCR, in-frame beta chains kept. Duplicate CDR3 protein sequences are folded into a single record with the most common DNA and genes. In this record, the V and J calls reflect TCRdb's handling and not the investigators' own analysis. The sample records about 120,000 distinct CDR3 sequences, around 10% of which are singletons. The leading ten clones occupy around 1.4% of the sample.

Concerning this clonotype itself: Its recognized antigen is unknown. No much larger clone is present one base from it, and per-base qualities are unavailable.

The time point label of this sample denotes: patch test 1, 2 weeks after DPC sensitization. The treatment or condition label on this specimen signifies: therapeutic diphenylcyclopropenone sensitization with weekly scalp DPC. At every patch-test visit, the blood draw took place before the patch test was put on. To be eligible, patients had to be aged 18 to 70, diagnosed with alopecia and judged suitable for DPC therapy, while pregnant patients were excluded. Unfractionated whole blood was collected in Tempus Blood RNA tubes, and total RNA was extracted from that blood. The sample was whole blood, taken in connection with sensitization to the hapten diphenylcyclopropenone (DPC). The clonotype originates from a woman between 50 and 59 years old with alopecia areata. Some clones in this sample may be carry-over from other donors' samples. The chain joins TRBV20-1 to TRBJ2-7; the D region is possibly TRBD1 or TRBD2, each matching across 6 bases. The nucleotide sequence is TGCAGTGCTTTAACAGGGAGGAGCTCCTACGAGCAGTACTTC. Its product reads: CSALTGRSSYEQYF.